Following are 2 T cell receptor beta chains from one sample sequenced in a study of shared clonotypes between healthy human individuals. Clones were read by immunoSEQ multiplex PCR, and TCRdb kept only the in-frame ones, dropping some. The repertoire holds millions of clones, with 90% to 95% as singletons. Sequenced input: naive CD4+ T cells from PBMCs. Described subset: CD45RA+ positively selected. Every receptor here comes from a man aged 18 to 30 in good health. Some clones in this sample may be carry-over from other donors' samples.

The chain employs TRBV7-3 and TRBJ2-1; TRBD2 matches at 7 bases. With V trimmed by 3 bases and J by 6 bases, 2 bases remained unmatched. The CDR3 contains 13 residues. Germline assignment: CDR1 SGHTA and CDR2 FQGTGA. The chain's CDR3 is CASSFGGSNEQFF. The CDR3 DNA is TGTGCCAGCAGCTTCGGCGGGAGCAATGAGCAGTTCTTC.

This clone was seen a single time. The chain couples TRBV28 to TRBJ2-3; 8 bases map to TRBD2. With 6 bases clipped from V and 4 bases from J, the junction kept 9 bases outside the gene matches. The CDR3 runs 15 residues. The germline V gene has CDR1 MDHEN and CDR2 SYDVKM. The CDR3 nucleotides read TGTGCCAGCAGCATCAAAAGCGGGAGAGCAGATACGCAGTATTTT. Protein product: CASSIKSGRADTQYF.